This entry describes one TCR beta chain. Its matching antigen is unknown. This sample is part of a study of PD-1 blockade in classical Hodgkin lymphoma. Whole-study context: Nivolumab 3 mg/kg was given intravenously every 2 weeks.

Findings and limits, study-wide: By cycle point C4D1, TCR diversity had risen significantly in CD4+ cells (but not CD8+ cells).

TCRdb's copy holds only in-frame clones and misses some; the assay was immunoSEQ multiplex PCR. This sample yields some 95,000 clones, of which roughly 89% are seen a single time; around 11% belongs to the top ten. No patient escaped relapse after autologous stem cell transplantation, and brentuximab vedotin exposure varied. This TCR was recovered from a human donor with classical Hodgkin lymphoma. The material was peripheral blood mononuclear cells (PBMCs), obtained before the second cycle of nivolumab.

CDR3 region: CSVEAESYEQYF. As DNA, the CDR3 is TGCAGCGTTGAGGCGGAATCCTACGAGCAGTACTTC. The V and J genes are TRBV29-1 and TRBJ2-7; D gene unclear. CDR1 is SQVTM, CDR2 ANQGSEA, per germline. V lost 3 bases to trimming and J lost 1 base, with 7 bases between them. The length of the CDR3 is 12 residues.